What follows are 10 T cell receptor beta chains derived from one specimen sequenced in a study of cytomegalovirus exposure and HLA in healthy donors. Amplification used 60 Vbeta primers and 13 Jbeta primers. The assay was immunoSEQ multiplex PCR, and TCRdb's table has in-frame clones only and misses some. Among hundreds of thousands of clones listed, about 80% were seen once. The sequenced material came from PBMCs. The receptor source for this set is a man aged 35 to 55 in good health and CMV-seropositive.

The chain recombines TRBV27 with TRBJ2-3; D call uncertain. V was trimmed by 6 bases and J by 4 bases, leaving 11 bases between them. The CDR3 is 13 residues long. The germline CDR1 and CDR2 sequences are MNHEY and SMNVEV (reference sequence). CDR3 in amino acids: CASSPSRPDTQYF. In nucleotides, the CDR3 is TGTGCCAGCAGCCCTAGTCGGCCAGATACGCAGTATTTT.

CDR3 amino acids: CATSRGRDTQYF. CDR3 in DNA: TGTGCCACCAGCCGGGGGAGAGATACGCAGTATTTT. V and J are TRBV27 and TRBJ2-3; a possible D gene is TRBD2 (6 bases). The CDR3 has 12 residues. V lost 10 bases and J lost 5, with 13 bases in between. The germline CDR1 and CDR2 sequences are MNHEY and SMNVEV (reference sequence).

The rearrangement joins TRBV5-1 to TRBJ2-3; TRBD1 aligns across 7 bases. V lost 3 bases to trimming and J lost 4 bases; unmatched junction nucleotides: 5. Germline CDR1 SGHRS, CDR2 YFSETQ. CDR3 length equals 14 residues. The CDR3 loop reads CASSSTGFPDTQYF. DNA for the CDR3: TGCGCCAGCAGCTCGACAGGGTTCCCAGATACGCAGTATTTT.

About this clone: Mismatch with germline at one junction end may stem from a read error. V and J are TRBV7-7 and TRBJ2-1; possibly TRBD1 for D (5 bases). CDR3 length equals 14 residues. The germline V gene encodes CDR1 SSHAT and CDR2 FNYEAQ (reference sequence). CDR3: CASSLGQGFNEQFF. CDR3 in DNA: TGTGCTAGCAGCTTGGGGCAGGGTTTCAATGAGCAGTTCTTC.

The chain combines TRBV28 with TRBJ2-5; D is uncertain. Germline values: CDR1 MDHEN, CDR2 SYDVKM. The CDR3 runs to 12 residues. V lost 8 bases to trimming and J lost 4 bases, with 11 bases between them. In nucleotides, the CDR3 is TGTGCCAGCCATTCCTCCGGAGAGACCCAGTACTTC. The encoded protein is CASHSSGETQYF.

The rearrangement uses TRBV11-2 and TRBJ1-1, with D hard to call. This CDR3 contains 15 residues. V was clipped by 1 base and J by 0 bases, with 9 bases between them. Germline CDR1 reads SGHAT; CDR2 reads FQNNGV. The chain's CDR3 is CASSLASGVNTEAFF. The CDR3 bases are TGTGCCAGCAGCTTAGCTAGCGGAGTGAACACTGAAGCTTTCTTT.

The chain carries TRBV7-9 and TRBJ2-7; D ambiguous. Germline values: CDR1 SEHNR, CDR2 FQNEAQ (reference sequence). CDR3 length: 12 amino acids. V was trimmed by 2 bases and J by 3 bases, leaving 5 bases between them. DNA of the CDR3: TGTGCCAGCAGCTTACCAGGCTACGAGCAGTACTTC. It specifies CASSLPGYEQYF. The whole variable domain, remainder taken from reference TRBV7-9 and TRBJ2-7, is DTGVSQNPRHKITKRGQNVTFRCDPISEHNRLYWYRQTLGQGPEFLTYFQNEAQLEKSRLLSDRFSAERPKGSFSTLEIQRTEQGDSAMYLCASSLPGYEQYFGPGTRLTVT.

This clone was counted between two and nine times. As DNA, the CDR3 is TGTGCCAGCAGCTTGACAGGGGCCCGAGGTTACGAGCAGTACTTC. As protein: CASSLTGARGYEQYF. The rearrangement uses TRBV5-5 and TRBJ2-7, with 7 bases aligning to TRBD1. This CDR3 region has 15 residues. J was trimmed by 4 bases and V by 1 base; bases with no gene match: 8. Per germline, CDR1 SGHKS and CDR2 YYEKEE (reference sequence).

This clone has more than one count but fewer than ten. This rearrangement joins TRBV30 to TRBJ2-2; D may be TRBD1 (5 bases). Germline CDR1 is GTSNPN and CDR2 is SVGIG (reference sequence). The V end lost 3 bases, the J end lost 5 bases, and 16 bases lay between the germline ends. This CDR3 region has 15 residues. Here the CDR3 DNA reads TGTGCCTGGAGGGGGCCCGCGGTTGGTACCGGGGAGCTGTTTTTT. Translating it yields CAWRGPAVGTGELFF. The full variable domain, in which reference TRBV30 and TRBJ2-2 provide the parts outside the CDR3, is SQTIHQWPATLVQPVGSPLSLECTVEGTSNPNLYWYRQAAGRGLQLLFYSVGIGQISSEVPQNLSASRPQDRQFILSSKKLLLSDSGFYLCAWRGPAVGTGELFFGEGSRLTVL.

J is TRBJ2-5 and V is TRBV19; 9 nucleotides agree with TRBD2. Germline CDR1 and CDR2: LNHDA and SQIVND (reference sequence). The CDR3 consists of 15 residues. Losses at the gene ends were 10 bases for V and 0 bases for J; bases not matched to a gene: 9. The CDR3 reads CATRRTSGYQETQYF. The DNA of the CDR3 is TGTGCCACTAGGCGAACTAGCGGGTACCAAGAGACCCAGTACTTC.